This TCR beta chain appears in the sequencing data of a study of T cells after yellow fever vaccination. The wider study: Researchers used SMART-Seq v4 Ultra Low Input to prepare fractions that had low cell numbers. Notes on the study in general: Highly abundant clonotypes carried over from the bulk population could end up in FACS-sorted repertoires as contaminants. Booster samples showed a return of most primary-vaccination clones (roughly 96% CD4, 70% to 90% CD8).

Trimming at V came to 5 bases and at J to 5 bases, leaving 10 bases not matched to a gene. The CDR3 runs 18 residues. On this clonotype: Its antigen is not known.

MiXCR, run by TCRdb on the 5' RACE reads, gives a single entry per CDR3 protein. The sample lists a few hundred thousand distinct CDR3 sequences; about 4% were seen once. V usage is TRBV12-3 or TRBV12-4 and J usage is TRBJ2-3; 16 bases align to TRBD2. This receptor was identified in a man between 18 and 35 years old who received the YFV17D yellow fever vaccine. The sequences come from PBMCs, collected 5 days after the yellow fever booster vaccination. The CDR3 coding sequence is TGTGCCAGCAGTCGGGGACTAGCGGGGGGGCTTTACAAAGATACGCAGTATTTT. Translated, it gives CASSRGLAGGLYKDTQYF.